The present T cell receptor (beta chain) was sequenced within a study of response to subunit inactivated influenza vaccine (dated by TCRdb to about 2018). With respect to the entire study: Deep quantitative T cell receptor repertoire profiling was used in the study to track responses to a trivalent subunit inactivated influenza vaccine.

The CDR3 covers 14 residues, taking in both the cysteine and the phenylalanine. This entry keeps only the CDR3 DNA: 42 bases, framed from base 1. V is cut by 0 bases and J by 4 bases, and the space between the germline ends is 7 bases. The germline V gene (reference sequence) yields SGHAT for CDR1 and FQDESV for CDR2. In regard to this clonotype: Its target antigen remains unknown. The record has no base qualities; no much larger clone is one base away.

What the authors observed across the whole study: The authors suggested that each seasonal influenza vaccination may recruit only a limited number of new T cells.

Libraries came from RT-PCR. Sequenced on an Illumina HiSeq 2500. TCRdb itself trimmed the public reads at Q25 with fastp, ran MiXCR and retained productive beta chains. Rows are unified per CDR3 protein, each entry keeping the most common DNA and genes. Here the sample has 530,000 or so distinct CDR3 sequences; approximately 12% occur a single time. The ten most abundant clones make up roughly 10% of the sample. Specimen: PBMCs from blood, collected on the day of vaccination. The rearrangement combines TRBV11-1 with TRBJ1-3; the D gene cannot be resolved reliably. This sequence originates from a man over 45 who received an inactivated influenza vaccine. Donor details come from another sample of the same person, matched by shared clones. The CDR3 region reads CASSLAARGNTIYF. In nucleotides, the sequence is TGTGCCAGCAGCTTAGCCGCGCGAGGAAACACCATATATTTT.